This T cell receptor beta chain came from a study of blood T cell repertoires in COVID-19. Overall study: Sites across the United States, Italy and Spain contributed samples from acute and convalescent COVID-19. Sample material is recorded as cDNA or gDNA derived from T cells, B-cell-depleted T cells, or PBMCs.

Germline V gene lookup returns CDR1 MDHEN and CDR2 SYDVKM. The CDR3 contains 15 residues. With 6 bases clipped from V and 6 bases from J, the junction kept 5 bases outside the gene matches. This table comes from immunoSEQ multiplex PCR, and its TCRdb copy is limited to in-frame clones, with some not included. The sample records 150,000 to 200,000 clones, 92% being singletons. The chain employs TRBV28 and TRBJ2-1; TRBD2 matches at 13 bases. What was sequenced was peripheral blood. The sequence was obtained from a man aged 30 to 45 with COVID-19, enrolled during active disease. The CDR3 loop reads CASSSGLAGPNEQFF. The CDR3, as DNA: TGTGCCAGCAGCTCGGGACTAGCGGGACCCAATGAGCAGTTCTTC.